The rows below give T cell receptor beta chains drawn from one sample of a study of blood T cell repertoires in COVID-19. TCRdb's table, derived via immunoSEQ multiplex PCR, lists solely in-frame clones and lacks some. In the table there are 95,000 to 150,000 clones, roughly four fifths of which are singletons. Source material: peripheral blood. The receptor set was obtained from a woman aged 45-60 years with acute or convalescent COVID-19. Each CDR3 is given without its conserved first and last residue. Clone size is stated in some rows and not others, as once, few, many or a class when expanded.

clone size	V gene	CDR3 length	J gene	CDR3 protein
NA	TRBV7-9	11	TRBJ2-3	ASILAATDTQY
NA	TRBV4-1	12	TRBJ1-1	ASTPGQGNTEAF
NA	TRBV30	11	TRBJ1-3	AWTLTGGTTIY
NA	TRBV4-2	13	TRBJ2-2	ASSRNSGDTGELF
once	TRBV6-2/TRBV6-3	12	TRBJ2-5	ASSYGGSGETQY
NA	TRBV18	10	TRBJ1-2	ASSPQGNGYT
NA	TRBV7-3	15	TRBJ2-3	ASSPRLAGTSTDTQY
NA	TRBV30	11	TRBJ1-1	AWSQGKNTEAF
NA	TRBV20-1	9	TRBJ2-5	SARSADLVY
NA	TRBV5-1	13	TRBJ2-4	ASSLPGQGVGIQY
NA	TRBV18	13	TRBJ1-3	ASSSTGGSGNTIY
NA	TRBV5-5	13	TRBJ1-5	ASSLAQGAGQPQH
NA	TRBV5-8	15	TRBJ1-5	ASSLVWTGSSNQPQH
NA	TRBV5-1	11	TRBJ1-5	ASRQEDNQPQH
NA	TRBV28	13	TRBJ2-2	ASSPRLYNTGELF
once	TRBV6-5	12	TRBJ2-3	ASSQTGGTYTQY
few	TRBV10-2	13	TRBJ1-1	ASGRQGVRTTEAF
once	TRBV3-1/TRBV3-2	13	TRBJ2-7	ASSQDGSGVYEQY
NA	TRBV27	13	TRBJ1-3	ASRMTGLAGNTIY
NA	TRBV5-1	12	TRBJ1-1	ASSFSGGRTEAF
NA	TRBV24-1	11	TRBJ2-3	ATSGSMTDTQY
NA	TRBV11-2	12	TRBJ1-1	ASSLLGGDTEAF
NA	TRBV3-1/TRBV3-2	13	TRBJ2-2	ASSQNDRDTGELF
NA	TRBV27	11	TRBJ2-1	ASRASGRDEQF
NA	TRBV10-3	12	TRBJ1-2	AISERQGLDGYT
NA	TRBV18	16	TRBJ2-7	ASSQTNPPGQGSYEQY
NA	TRBV2	13	TRBJ2-7	ASSVGTGTTYEQY
NA	TRBV5-5	16	TRBJ2-7	ASSFFWLGGKDTYEQY
NA	TRBV9	12	TRBJ2-3	ASSEASGTDTQY
few	TRBV7-8	12	TRBJ1-1	ASSLVQGNTEAF
NA	TRBV5-1	14	TRBJ2-3	ASSLEGHRGTDTQY
NA	TRBV19	12	TRBJ1-5	ASTSAESNQPQH
few	TRBV9	15	TRBJ2-1	ASSQPMGLAGVDEQF
NA	TRBV4-2	14	TRBJ1-1	ASSQDPGHLTTEAF
NA	TRBV27	14	TRBJ2-1	ASSLLADTSYNEQF
NA	TRBV7-6	13	TRBJ1-1	ASSLGGVRNTEAF
NA	TRBV18	15	TRBJ1-3	ASSPTNGGVYGNTIY
NA	TRBV19	14	TRBJ2-4	ASSIAAGLAKNIQY
NA	TRBV7-9	12	TRBJ1-1	ASSLGQSNTEAF
NA	TRBV11-2	12	TRBJ1-1	ASSFFTGETEAF
once	TRBV30	11	TRBJ2-7	AWSVQGVREQY
NA	TRBV5-1	16	TRBJ2-3	ASSLALAGVTSTDTQY
NA	TRBV18	14	TRBJ1-1	ASSPIGGNMNTEAF
NA	TRBV5-5	12	TRBJ1-6	ASSLGRKNSPLH
NA	TRBV29-1	10	TRBJ1-4	SVWGLGEKLF
NA	TRBV27	14	TRBJ1-2	ASSKGTGRAFYGYT
NA	TRBV19	12	TRBJ2-1	ASSIRGSYNEQF
NA	TRBV19	12	TRBJ2-7	ASSIDTYAYEQY
NA	TRBV14	12	TRBJ2-7	ASSLGLRNYEQY
NA	TRBV7-9	15	TRBJ2-5	ASSRKIFAGKQETQY
NA	TRBV12-3/TRBV12-4	11	TRBJ1-5	ASGNRRNQPQH